Below, 21 T cell receptor beta chains from the same sample are listed, as sequenced in a study of OX40 agonist ivuxolimab in advanced cancers. Profiling relied on immunoSEQ multiplex PCR, and the TCRdb table lists in-frame clones only, not all of them. Among tens of thousands of clones listed, around 90% were seen once. The sample consisted of CD4+ or CD8+ T cells sorted from blood, taken in a trial of the OX40 agonist ivuxolimab. Receptors originate from an adult with an advanced solid tumor such as melanoma, head and neck, liver or kidney cancer.

This rearrangement joins TRBV5-4 to TRBJ1-4; 8 nucleotides match TRBD1. Germline V gene lookup returns CDR1 SGHNT and CDR2 YYREEE (reference sequence). The CDR3 consists of 15 residues. V lost 5 bases to trimming and J lost 5 bases; unmatched junction nucleotides: 8. CDR3 DNA: TGTGCCAGCAGGGATACAGGGGGAAAGAATGAAAAACTGTTTTTT. Encoded protein: CASRDTGGKNEKLFF.

The chain has TRBV11-3 and TRBJ1-4, with D perhaps TRBD1 (5 bases). Per germline, CDR1 SGHNT and CDR2 YENEEA. Trimming stripped 5 bases from V and 8 bases from J, with 18 bases between. The CDR3 length is 15 residues. CDR3 bases: TGTGCCAGCAGCCCGCGGGACTCGACAGACGAAAAACTGTTTTTT. Translating it yields CASSPRDSTDEKLFF.

The chain combines TRBV4-1 with TRBJ2-4, with a weak D call TRBD2 (5 bases). The CDR3 is 15 amino acids. V dropped 4 bases and J dropped 8 bases, with 18 bases sitting between them. Germline V lookup: CDR1 MGHRA, CDR2 YSYEKL. CDR3 sequence (DNA): TGCGCCAGCAGCCTAGACTCGGAGGCGGCGGACATTCAGTACTTC. Its protein product is CASSLDSEAADIQYF.

The genes are TRBV6-1 and TRBJ2-7; perhaps D is TRBD1 or TRBD2 (5 bases each). V was pared by 3 bases and J by 4 bases, with 16 bases between. The CDR3 consists of 15 residues. Germline V gene sequence: CDR1 MNHNS, CDR2 SASEGT. CDR3 in DNA: TGTGCCAGCAGTGAGGGGCCAGGAACGGGATACGAGCAGTACTTC. Translated: CASSEGPGTGYEQYF.

Here the CDR3 reads CASSEDTSDYNEQFF. For the CDR3, the DNA is TGTGCCAGCAGTGAGGACACTAGCGATTACAATGAGCAGTTCTTC. V is TRBV6-1 and J is TRBJ2-1, with 7 bases identical to TRBD2. J was trimmed by 4 bases and V by 3 bases; bases with no gene match: 6. Germline V lookup: CDR1 MNHNS, CDR2 SASEGT. CDR3 size: 15 residues.

The genes are TRBV27 and TRBJ1-1; D ambiguous. This CDR3 region has 11 residues. CDR1 MNHEY and CDR2 SMNVEV come from the germline V gene (reference sequence). Trimming took off 8 bases at V and 2 bases at J, with 6 bases between the two ends. For the CDR3, the DNA is TGTGCCAGCGAACATAACACTGAAGCTTTCTTT. Translated, it gives CASEHNTEAFF.

The rearrangement uses TRBV7-9 and TRBJ2-5; weak D call: TRBD2 (5 bases). Trimming left V 2 bases short and J 2 bases short, with 9 bases between. The length of the CDR3 is 14 residues. Germline CDR1 is SEHNR and CDR2 is FQNEAQ (reference sequence). The CDR3 here is CASSLYGEQETQYF. The CDR3 DNA sequence: TGTGCCAGCAGCTTATACGGGGAACAAGAGACCCAGTACTTC.

The genes are TRBV9 and TRBJ2-2; 7 bases align to TRBD2. The CDR3 is 16 residues long. Looked up from germline, CDR1 is SGDLS and CDR2 is YYNGEE. V shed 2 bases and J 0 bases; nucleotides not matched to a gene: 4. The CDR3 bases are TGTGCCAGCAGCGTGCGGGGGTCAGCGAACACCGGGGAGCTGTTTTTT. Encoded protein: CASSVRGSANTGELFF.

The chain joins TRBV27 to TRBJ2-1, with 7 bases fitting TRBD1. J gave up 4 bases and V 4 bases, and 4 bases lay outside the gene matches. Germline V CDR1 and CDR2: MNHEY, SMNVEV (reference sequence). The CDR3 covers 14 residues. The CDR3 protein is CASSSPGQYNEQFF. The CDR3 bases are TGTGCCAGCAGTTCGCCGGGACAGTACAATGAGCAGTTCTTC.

The gene calls are TRBV5-4 and TRBJ2-5, with 9 bases fitting TRBD2. With the DNA end fitting TRBJ2-7 better, the J assignment may be wrong. The germline V gene encodes CDR1 SGHNT and CDR2 YYREEE (reference sequence). The CDR3 is 16 residues long. For the CDR3, the DNA is TGTGCCAGCAGCATGGAGGTAGCGGGAGCCTCCTACGAGCAGTACTTC. Residues: CASSMEVAGASYEQYF.

This clone was seen a single time. V usage is TRBV13 and J usage is TRBJ2-5; D is perhaps TRBD1 (5 bases). V lost 2 bases and J 2 bases, leaving 9 bases between the germline ends. The CDR3 is made up of 14 amino acids. In germline, CDR1 is PRHDT, CDR2 FYEKMQ (reference sequence). The DNA for the CDR3 is TGTGCCAGCAGCTTATGGGCAGGGCAAGAGACCCAGTACTTC. Its translation: CASSLWAGQETQYF.

The genes are TRBV7-3 and TRBJ2-1, with 10 nucleotides matching TRBD2. The germline V gene has CDR1 SGHTA and CDR2 FQGTGA. The CDR3 totals 17 residues. The trim removed 5 bases at V and 7 bases at J, leaving 14 bases unmatched. The CDR3 DNA sequence: TGTGCCAGCAGCGTTGGACTAGCGGCCTGGATCGGGAATGAGCAGTTCTTC. Residues: CASSVGLAAWIGNEQFF.

The CDR3 here is CASSQEVGIWTDTQYF. The CDR3 DNA reads TGTGCCAGCAGCCAAGAAGTCGGGATATGGACAGATACGCAGTATTTT. The chain has TRBV14 and TRBJ2-3, with D possibly being TRBD2 (5 bases). CDR3 size: 16 residues. CDR1 and CDR2 from the germline V gene are SGHDN and FVKESK. Trimming removed 0 bases at V and 3 bases at J, with 13 bases between.

The CDR3 coding sequence is TGTGCCAGCAGTATAATCGGAGGACCCCAAGAGACCCAGTACTTC. Translating gives CASSIIGGPQETQYF. The rearrangement links TRBV7-3 to TRBJ2-5, with D possibly matching TRBD2 (5 bases). V was clipped by 6 bases and J by 1 base, with 15 bases between them. Germline assignment: CDR1 SGHTA and CDR2 FQGTGA. This CDR3 contains 15 residues.

V is TRBV7-9 and J is TRBJ2-7; 9 positions agree with TRBD1. CDR3 length equals 14 residues. Germline trimming cut 7 bases from V and 2 bases from J; bases unmatched to any gene: 6. CDR1 SEHNR and CDR2 FQNEAQ come from the germline V gene (reference sequence). CDR3 nucleotides: TGTGCCAGCAACCCGGGACAGGGTCCCTACGAGCAGTACTTC. Protein product: CASNPGQGPYEQYF.

This chain connects TRBV27 to TRBJ2-1; 13 bases fit TRBD2. J gave up 6 bases and V 3 bases, and 2 bases lay outside the gene matches. This CDR3 comprises 15 residues. Germline V gene data show CDR1 as MNHEY and CDR2 as SMNVEV (reference sequence). The CDR3 here is CASSFGTSGANEQFF. The CDR3 bases are TGTGCCAGCAGTTTCGGGACTAGCGGGGCCAATGAGCAGTTCTTC.

The V gene is TRBV7-6, the J gene TRBJ2-7; TRBD2 agrees at 9 bases. The germline V gene has CDR1 SGHVS and CDR2 FNYEAQ. The length of the CDR3 is 14 residues. After removal of 5 bases from V and 4 bases from J, the junction contained 6 bases not matched to a gene. CDR3 amino acids: CASSRGTSWYEQYF. CDR3 bases: TGTGCCAGCAGCCGAGGGACTAGCTGGTACGAGCAGTACTTC.

The chain recombines TRBV2 with TRBJ2-3; D not resolved. The germline V gene has CDR1 SNHLY and CDR2 FYNNEI. V was clipped by 5 bases and J by 3 bases, with 18 bases between them. The CDR3 consists of 16 residues. The CDR3 region is CASSPPHFELTDTQYF. CDR3 sequence (DNA): TGTGCCAGCAGTCCCCCCCACTTCGAGTTGACAGATACGCAGTATTTT.

This chain joins TRBV5-5 and TRBJ2-7, with D possibly being TRBD1 (7 bases). This CDR3 comprises 14 residues. Germline CDR1 reads SGHKS; CDR2 reads YYEKEE (reference sequence). The V and J ends lost 2 bases and 2 bases respectively, with 11 bases between them. The CDR3 coding sequence is TGTGCCAGCAGCTTCTTCAGGGGGGCCTACGAGCAGTACTTC. Protein product: CASSFFRGAYEQYF.

The V call is TRBV27, the J call TRBJ2-2, with D hard to call. Germline values: CDR1 MNHEY, CDR2 SMNVEV (reference sequence). V gave up 0 bases and J gave up 2 bases, with 4 bases separating them. The CDR3 spans 14 residues. The CDR3 nucleotides are TGTGCCAGCAGTTTATCTTATAACACCGGGGAGCTGTTTTTT. It codes for CASSLSYNTGELFF.

This chain connects TRBV11-1 to TRBJ2-7, with TRBD1 matching over 7 bases. In germline, CDR1 is SGHAT, CDR2 FQDESV (reference sequence). This CDR3 has 17 residues. V shed 1 base, J shed 5 bases, and the junction held 14 bases outside the gene matches. CDR3 in amino acids: CASSLGVGNRGRDEQYF. The DNA for the CDR3 is TGTGCCAGCAGCTTAGGGGTCGGTAACAGGGGCCGAGACGAGCAGTACTTC.